This is a list of T cell receptor beta chains from one sample in a study of T cells in Graves' hyperthyroidism and ophthalmopathy. A single record per CDR3 protein comes from TCRdb applying MiXCR to the multiplex PCR reads. Of around 620,000 distinct CDR3 sequences listed, 15% to 20% are singletons. What was sequenced was blood. These receptors were taken from a woman in her thirties with Graves' hyperthyroidism. The CDR3 runs from the conserved cysteine through the conserved F or W.

V	J	CDR3
TRBV20-1	TRBJ1-2	CSARGQGNYGYTF
TRBV5-1	TRBJ2-7	CASSSGLEGEQYF
TRBV7-9	TRBJ1-1	CASSLPWDSTPLAFF
TRBV19	TRBJ2-3	CASSMIFREVDTQYF
TRBV28	TRBJ1-5	CASNGDVEAMQPQHF
TRBV20-1	TRBJ2-7	CSAPVGTSLSYEQYF
TRBV2	TRBJ2-2	CASSSGGQMTGELFF
TRBV7-2	TRBJ2-7	CASSFLSLREESYEQYF
TRBV6-1	TRBJ2-3	CAIGGTSGITDTQYF
TRBV4-1	TRBJ2-7	CASSHLGQGEFYEQYF
TRBV24-1	TRBJ2-7	CATSDLSRDTFYEQYF
TRBV18	TRBJ2-3	CASSPAQAGDTQYF
TRBV3-1	TRBJ2-4	CASTKQGAEANIQYF
TRBV6-1	TRBJ2-3	CASLRQGRTDTQYF
TRBV30	TRBJ2-1	CAWSWGLAHNEQFF